This T cell receptor beta chain emerged from a study of Graves' ophthalmopathy and Graves' hyperthyroidism. Amplified TCR beta CDR3 regions were obtained using RNA transcripts as template. Scientists carried out first-round RT-PCR using HTBI primers and then a second-round multiplex PCR. Each CDR3 protein gets one entry after TCRdb re-called the multiplex PCR reads with MiXCR. This table has about 1.2 million distinct CDR3 sequences, about 38% appearing once. This clonotype appeared a few times. What it recognizes is unknown. General study points: Ophthalmopathy progression was predicted by the model at roughly 69% sensitivity and about 72% specificity. Blood also contained most of the expanded thyroid clonotypes above 0.001 frequency.

Germline CDR1 SEHNR, CDR2 FQNEAQ (reference sequence). Unmatched junction bases numbered 20, after V lost 5 bases and J lost 6 bases. This CDR3 contains 18 residues. Diagnostic conclusions were grounded in clinical symptoms, serum thyroxine, TRAb, thyroid ultrasound and orbital computed tomography. The chain employs TRBV7-9 and TRBJ2-7, with 9 bases aligning to TRBD1. The sequence was collected from an adult man with Graves' hyperthyroidism. Sequenced sample: peripheral blood or thyroid tissue (not recorded which). CDR3 nucleotides: TGTGCCAGCAGCCAAGCAGCCCCCAAACCGGGACAGGGAGCCGAGCAGTACTTC. Its protein product is CASSQAAPKPGQGAEQYF.